The text below deals with one T cell receptor (beta chain). Its binding antigen is unknown. No base quality information exists; no much larger clone differs at one position. CDR1 SGHRS and CDR2 YFSETQ were looked up in the germline V gene. Compared with germline, V lacks 0 bases and J lacks 2 bases; bases without a gene match: 2. The CDR3, cysteine through phenylalanine, is 16 amino acids long. Of the read, only the CDR3 DNA is kept; its 48 bases are in frame from base 1. This entry comes from a study of STAT3 mutations in large granular lymphocyte leukemia (dated 2019 in TCRdb). At the level of the whole study: Roughly half of the T-LGLL patients who were sequenced longitudinally carried canonical activating STAT3 mutations. To reconstruct clonal hierarchy and dynamics, serial deep sequencing of TCRbeta CDR3 and STAT3 was performed in patients with T-cell large granular lymphocyte leukemia. From an initial cohort of hundreds of LGL patients, roughly 19 representative T-LGLL cases were chosen for longitudinal sequencing of TCRbeta and STAT3. As controls, the study also included longitudinal sequencing of a couple of patients with natural killer LGL leukemia. Each patient was sequenced at an average of roughly 4.1 time points, ranging from 2 to 8 samplings. More than half of T-LGLL patients received one or more immunosuppressive therapy regimens, with hematologic response in around 43% of those treated.

TCRbeta libraries were sequenced on an Illumina MiSeq, and an average of about 42,000 productive templates per sample was obtained. Multiplex PCR amplification was used to generate TCRbeta CDR3 libraries with the immunoSEQ assay. The study's processing was this. Repertoire diversity was calculated as previously defined, and values close to 0 indicated extremely monoclonal samples. TCRdb retrieved this table from immuneACCESS and kept in-frame rearrangements only. Not all clones are present; in checked studies, unresolved V genes account for under half, and no reason is known for the remainder. V and J calls and clone size come straight from that table; D and trimming were deduced from the DNA. Across this sample there are about 10,000 clones, with nearly 90% seen only once. Together, the top ten hold about 25% of the sample. Here is what the overall study found, with its caveats: The linking of therapy response to changes in TCR clonal burden was complicated by variable intervals between samplings and differing treatment regimens. Because no samples were available when a clone first appeared, clonal expansion was inferred from samplings taken at other points. Since codominant clonotypes persisted in some patients, a small but highly pathogenic clone may have gone undetected. At least one immunodominant TCRbeta clonotype was identified in every T-LGLL patient, and multiple immunodominant subclonotypes were identified in about half of the T-LGLL patients. In about 30% of the 18 patients, TCR clonotype switching occurred after therapy, and every newly emerging clone was STAT3 wild type. The burden of the dominant TCR clone was higher than the STAT3 mutant burden in several patients, which suggests that the STAT3 mutation arose secondarily inside a clone that had already expanded.

DNA was extracted from blood mononuclear cells, and the same DNA was used for both TCR and STAT3 sequencing. Sequencing was carried out using peripheral blood mononuclear cells. The clonotype comes from a man in his sixties with T-cell large granular lymphocyte leukemia. Some clones in this sample may be carry-over from other donors' samples. The age is the age at diagnosis. The rearrangement combines TRBV5-1 with TRBJ2-3; TRBD2 agrees with 11 junctional bases. The CDR3 here reads CASSLATSGITDTQYF. The DNA reads TGCGCCAGCAGCTTGGCGACTAGCGGGATCACAGATACGCAGTATTTT. Reference TRBV5-1 and TRBJ2-3 genes cover what lies past the CDR3, so the full variable domain is KAGVTQTPRYLIKTRGQQVTLSCSPISGHRSVSWYQQTPGQGLQFLFEYFSETQRNKGNFPGRFSGRQFSNSRSEMNVSTLELGDSALYLCASSLATSGITDTQYFGPGTRLTVL.